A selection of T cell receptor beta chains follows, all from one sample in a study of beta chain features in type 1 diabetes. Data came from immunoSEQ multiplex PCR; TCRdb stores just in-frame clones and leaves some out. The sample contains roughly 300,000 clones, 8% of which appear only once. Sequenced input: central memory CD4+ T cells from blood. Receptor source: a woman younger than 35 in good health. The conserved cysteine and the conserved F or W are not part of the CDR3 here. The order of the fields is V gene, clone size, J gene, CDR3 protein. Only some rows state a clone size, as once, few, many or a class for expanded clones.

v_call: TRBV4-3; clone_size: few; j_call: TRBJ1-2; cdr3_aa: ASSETVVGGAYGYT
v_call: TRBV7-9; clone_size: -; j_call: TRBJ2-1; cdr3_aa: ASSPKASGRGTNNEQF
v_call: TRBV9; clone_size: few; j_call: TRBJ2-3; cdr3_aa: ASSVGSSGSTDTQY
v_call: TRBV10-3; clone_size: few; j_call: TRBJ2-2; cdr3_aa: AINPESVRGTGELF
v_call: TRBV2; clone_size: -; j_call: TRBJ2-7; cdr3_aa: ASGRDEQY
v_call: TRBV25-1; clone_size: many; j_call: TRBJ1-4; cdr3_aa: ASSEHRDEKLF
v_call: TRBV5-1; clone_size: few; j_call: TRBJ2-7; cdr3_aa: ASSLPGSRSYEQY
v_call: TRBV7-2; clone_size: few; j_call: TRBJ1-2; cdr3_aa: ASSSNTGEGGYT
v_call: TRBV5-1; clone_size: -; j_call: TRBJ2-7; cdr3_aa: ASSLSQALGTGEQY
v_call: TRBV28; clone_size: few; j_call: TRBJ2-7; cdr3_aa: ASSPPRIDEQY
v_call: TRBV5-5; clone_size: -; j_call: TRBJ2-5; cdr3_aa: ASSPHGARLTEETQY
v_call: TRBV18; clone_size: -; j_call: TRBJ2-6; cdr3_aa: ASSQKWTSGANVLT
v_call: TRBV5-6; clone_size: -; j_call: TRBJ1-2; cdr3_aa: ASSFTGRNGYT
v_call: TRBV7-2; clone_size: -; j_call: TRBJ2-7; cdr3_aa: ASSLQLAGEWDEQY
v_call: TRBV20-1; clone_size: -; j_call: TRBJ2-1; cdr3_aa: SAVIRNEQF
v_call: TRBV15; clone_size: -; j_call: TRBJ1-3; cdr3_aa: ATQQGTSSGNTIY
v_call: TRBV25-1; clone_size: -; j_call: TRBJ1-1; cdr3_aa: AIQTDIRATGNTEAF
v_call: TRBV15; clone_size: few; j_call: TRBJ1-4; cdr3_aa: ATSRTREKLF
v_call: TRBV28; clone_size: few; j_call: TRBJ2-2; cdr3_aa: ASRGENTGELF
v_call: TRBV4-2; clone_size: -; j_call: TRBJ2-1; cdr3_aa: ASSPSIMTGNEQF
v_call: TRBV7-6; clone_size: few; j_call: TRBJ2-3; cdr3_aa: ASSLGAGGGTDTQY
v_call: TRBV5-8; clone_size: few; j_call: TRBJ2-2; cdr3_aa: ASSPWTGTGELF
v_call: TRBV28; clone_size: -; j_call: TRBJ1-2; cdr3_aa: ASSPGTGVYGYT
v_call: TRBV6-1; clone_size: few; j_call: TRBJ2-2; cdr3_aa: ASSEYPAANTGELF
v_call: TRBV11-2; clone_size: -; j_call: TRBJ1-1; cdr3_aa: ASSSQTSRGAF
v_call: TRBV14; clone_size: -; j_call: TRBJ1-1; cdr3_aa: ASSQDRGLTEAF
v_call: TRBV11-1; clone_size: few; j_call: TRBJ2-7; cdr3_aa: ASSFLDGSSYEQY
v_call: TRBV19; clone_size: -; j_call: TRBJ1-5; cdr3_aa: ASSISHRAQPQH
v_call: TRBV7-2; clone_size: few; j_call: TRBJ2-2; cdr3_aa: ASSRTGANTGELF
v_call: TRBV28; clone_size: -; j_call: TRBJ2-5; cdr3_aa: ASSLSGAGLQETQY
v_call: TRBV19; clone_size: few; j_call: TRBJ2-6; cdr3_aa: ASTQAGANVLT
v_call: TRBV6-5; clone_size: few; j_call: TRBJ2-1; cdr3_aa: ASTGLAGDDEQF
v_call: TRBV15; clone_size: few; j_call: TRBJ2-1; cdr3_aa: ATSRDYNEQF
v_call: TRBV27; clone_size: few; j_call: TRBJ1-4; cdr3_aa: ASSLGRGIREKLF
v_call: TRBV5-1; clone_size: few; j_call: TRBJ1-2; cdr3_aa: ASSPSGGGGYGYT
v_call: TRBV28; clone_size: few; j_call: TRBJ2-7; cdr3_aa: ASRVSGRVNEQY
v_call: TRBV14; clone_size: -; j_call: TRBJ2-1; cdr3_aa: ASSPLGTRRNEQF
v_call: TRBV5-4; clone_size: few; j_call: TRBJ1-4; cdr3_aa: ASSLGVQGPNEKLF
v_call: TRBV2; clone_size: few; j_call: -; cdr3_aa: ASSARVGHEQY
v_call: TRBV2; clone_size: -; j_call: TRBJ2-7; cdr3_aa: ASSARQVGEQY
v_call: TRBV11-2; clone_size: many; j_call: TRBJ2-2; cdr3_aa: ASSLEPPGELF
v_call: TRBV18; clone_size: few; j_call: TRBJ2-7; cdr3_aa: ASSPRAGSSYEQY
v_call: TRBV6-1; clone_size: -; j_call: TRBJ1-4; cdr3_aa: ASSHNEKLF
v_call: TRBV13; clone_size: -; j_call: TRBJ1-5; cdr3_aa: ASSLSPWNQPQH
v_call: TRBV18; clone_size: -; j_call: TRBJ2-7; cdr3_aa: ASSSGLAGSSYEQY
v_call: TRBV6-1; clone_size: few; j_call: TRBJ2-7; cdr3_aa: ASSTSGRAYEQY